The next 31 T cell receptor beta chains were all read from a single sample in a study of cytomegalovirus exposure and HLA in healthy donors. PCR primers comprised 60 Vbeta and 13 Jbeta primers. The protocol was immunoSEQ multiplex PCR, while the TCRdb copy is restricted to in-frame clones and leaves out a portion. The sample holds approximately 190,000 clones; about 80% are singletons and the top ten take about 2.6%. The sequenced sample consisted of PBMCs. These receptors were taken from a woman aged 50 to 60 in good health and CMV-seropositive.

The chain combines TRBV7-6 with TRBJ2-3; TRBD2 matches at 7 bases. Losses at the gene ends were 5 bases for V and 1 base for J; bases not matched to a gene: 12. The germline gives CDR1 SGHVS, CDR2 FNYEAQ. The CDR3 sequence is 17 residues long. CDR3 nucleotides: TGTGCCAGCAGCCTAGGGGTAGGGGCGGGGGGCACAGATACGCAGTATTTT. It codes for CASSLGVGAGGTDTQYF.

The chain is built from TRBV2 and TRBJ1-5; possible D gene TRBD1, 5 bases. This CDR3 comprises 15 residues. Germline V lookup: CDR1 SNHLY, CDR2 FYNNEI. V was cut by 6 bases and J by 3 bases, with 15 bases left in between. The CDR3 region has the DNA TGTGCCAGCAGGGGGGAGGGACTTATCAATCAGCCCCAGCATTTT. This translates into CASRGEGLINQPQHF.

The chain carries TRBV6-5 and TRBJ1-1; D call uncertain. Germline CDR1 is MNHEY and CDR2 is SVGAGI. Trimming removed 9 bases from V and 1 base from J, with 15 bases in between. This CDR3 contains 14 residues. The CDR3 spells CASSPPAGNTEAFF. In nucleotides, the CDR3 is TGTGCCAGTTCCCCTCCCGCGGGGAACACTGAAGCTTTCTTT.

This clone was counted once. This rearrangement joins TRBV2 to TRBJ1-3, with D perhaps matching TRBD1 (6 bases). CDR3 length: 15 residues. Per the germline V gene, CDR1 is SNHLY and CDR2 is FYNNEI. The germline V and J ends were trimmed by 6 bases and 1 base, with 13 bases remaining between them. CDR3 nucleotide sequence: TGTGCCAGCAGGCCCGGAGACAGGTCTGGAAACACCATATATTTT. Translating gives CASRPGDRSGNTIYF.

V and J are TRBV4-1 and TRBJ2-7, with TRBD2 matching 9 bases. CDR1 is MGHRA and CDR2 is YSYEKL in the germline V gene. This CDR3 is 16 amino acids long. After removal of 4 bases from V and 6 bases from J, the junction contained 13 bases not matched to a gene. The CDR3 region has the DNA TGCGCCAGCAGCCCGAGGGCGGGGGGGCAGCTTTCCGAGCAGTACTTC. Translated, it gives CASSPRAGGQLSEQYF.

This chain links TRBV5-4 with TRBJ2-1; 11 bases map to TRBD1. Germline V lookup: CDR1 SGHNT, CDR2 YYREEE (reference sequence). There are 15 residues in the CDR3. The trim removed 3 bases at V and 4 bases at J, leaving 3 bases unmatched. This CDR3 is CASSSRDRGYNEQFF. As DNA, the CDR3 is TGTGCCAGCAGCTCGCGGGACAGGGGGTACAATGAGCAGTTCTTC.

V usage is TRBV28 and J usage is TRBJ2-7, with a possible D match to TRBD1 (5 bases). This CDR3 contains 16 residues. Germline CDR1 MDHEN, CDR2 SYDVKM. Trimming removed 6 bases at V and 4 bases at J, with 22 bases between. CDR3 coding DNA: TGTGCCAGCAGACCTGCTCCCGACAGAGGCCTTTACGAGCAGTACTTC. This encodes CASRPAPDRGLYEQYF.

This clone has only a few counts. The rearrangement links TRBV7-9 to TRBJ1-4; D call uncertain. The germline V gene has CDR1 SEHNR and CDR2 FQNEAQ (reference sequence). V was clipped by 6 bases and J by 5 bases, with 16 bases between them. The CDR3 is 15 residues long. The DNA for the CDR3 is TGTGCCAGCAGTCGAAGGGAGGCCCAGAATGAAAAACTGTTTTTT. Amino acids: CASSRREAQNEKLFF.

This clone has a single count. V gene TRBV6-1 combines with J gene TRBJ1-1, with D possibly matching TRBD1 (5 bases). The V and J ends lost 10 bases and 0 bases respectively, with 18 bases between them. The CDR3 sequence is 15 residues long. Looked up from germline, CDR1 is MNHNS and CDR2 is SASEGT. CDR3 sequence: CAIRQQGSMNTEAFF. The CDR3 bases are TGTGCCATCAGGCAGCAGGGATCGATGAACACTGAAGCTTTCTTT.

J is TRBJ1-5 and V is TRBV25-1; no definite D call. The CDR3 consists of 12 residues. The germline CDR1 and CDR2 sequences are MGHDK and SYGVNS. Between the trimmed V and J ends, which lost 4 bases and 6 bases, there was a span of 7 bases. This CDR3 reads CASSASSQPQHF. The CDR3 bases are TGTGCCAGCAGTGCCTCTAGTCAGCCCCAGCATTTT.

This chain joins TRBV25-1 and TRBJ1-2; 8 nucleotides align to TRBD1. The CDR3 is made up of 15 amino acids. The trim removed 4 bases at V and 4 bases at J, leaving 8 bases unmatched. The germline V gene encodes CDR1 MGHDK and CDR2 SYGVNS. The CDR3 spells CASSAAGGGSYGYTF. CDR3 DNA: TGTGCCAGCAGTGCCGCAGGGGGCGGAAGCTATGGCTACACCTTC.

This clone turned up a few times. The chain recombines TRBV19 with TRBJ1-1; TRBD1 might be the D (6 bases). The length of the CDR3 is 15 residues. V was pared by 3 bases and J by 1 base, with 12 bases between. Per germline, CDR1 LNHDA and CDR2 SQIVND (reference sequence). The CDR3 loop is CASSMWGRGNTEAFF. The CDR3 DNA is TGTGCCAGTAGTATGTGGGGGCGCGGGAACACTGAAGCTTTCTTT.

The rearrangement uses TRBV7-2 and TRBJ2-2; 9 nucleotides match TRBD2. V lost 10 bases to trimming and J lost 3 bases; unmatched junction nucleotides: 9. The CDR3 extends over 15 amino acids. Germline CDR1 and CDR2: SGHTA and FQGNSA. The CDR3 is CATARRTSDTGELFF. CDR3 coding DNA: TGTGCCACCGCCAGGAGGACTAGCGACACCGGGGAGCTGTTTTTT.

J is TRBJ1-1 and V is TRBV6-4; possible D gene TRBD1, 5 bases. This CDR3 region has 14 residues. The V gene's germline CDR1 is MRHNA and CDR2 SNTAGT. The ends were cut back, 2 bases at V and 1 base at J, with 8 bases in the middle. CDR3 bases: TGTGCCAGCAGTGACGGGGCCGGGAACACTGAAGCTTTCTTT. It yields the protein CASSDGAGNTEAFF.

This chain joins TRBV27 and TRBJ1-1; a weak D match, TRBD1 (6 bases). CDR3 length equals 13 residues. V was pared by 7 bases and J by 4 bases, with 13 bases between. Germline V gene data show CDR1 as MNHEY and CDR2 as SMNVEV (reference sequence). CDR3 nucleotides: TGTGCCAGCACATACCGAGGGGGCACTGAAGCTTTCTTT. This translates into CASTYRGGTEAFF.

CDR3 in amino acids: CASSITSGGDTQYF. Here the CDR3 DNA reads TGTGCCAGTAGTATCACTAGCGGGGGAGATACGCAGTATTTT. The V call is TRBV19, the J call TRBJ2-3; 11 bases are shared with TRBD2. With V trimmed by 3 bases and J by 5 bases, 1 base remained unmatched. Per the germline V gene, CDR1 is LNHDA and CDR2 is SQIVND (reference sequence). The CDR3 loop spans 14 amino acids.

This chain joins TRBV29-1 and TRBJ2-5; D not resolved. This CDR3 spans 12 amino acids. CDR1 is SQVTM and CDR2 is ANQGSEA in the germline V gene. V gave up 7 bases and J gave up 4 bases, with 13 bases separating them. The CDR3 loop is CSAMAFPETQYF. CDR3 sequence (DNA): TGCAGCGCCATGGCCTTCCCAGAGACCCAGTACTTC.

To note about this clone: The same CDR3 is also encoded by other DNA sequences in this sample. The rearrangement links TRBV9 to TRBJ1-6, with 7 bases fitting TRBD1. The CDR3 length is 14 residues. Germline CDR1 reads SGDLS; CDR2 reads YYNGEE. The V and J ends lost 3 bases and 5 bases, in that order; junction bases with no gene match: 2. The CDR3 nucleotides are TGTGCCAGCAGCGCCACAGGGGATAATTCACCCCTCCACTTT. Amino acids: CASSATGDNSPLHF. Full variable domain (missing parts from reference TRBV9 and TRBJ1-6): DSGVTQTPKHLITATGQRVTLRCSPRSGDLSVYWYQQSLDQGLQFLIQYYNGEERAKGNILERFSAQQFPDLHSELNLSSLELGDSALYFCASSATGDNSPLHFGNGTRLTVT.

In its sample, this clone was seen a few times. This chain uses TRBV5-1 with TRBJ1-2, with 9 bases lining up with TRBD1. This CDR3 is built from 14 residues. Trimming took 5 bases from V and 6 from J; bases not matched to a gene: 8. The germline gives CDR1 SGHRS, CDR2 YFSETQ. The CDR3 region has the DNA TGCGCCAGCAGTCCCGGGACAGGGAGGGATGGCTACACCTTC. It translates to CASSPGTGRDGYTF. Together with reference TRBV5-1 and TRBJ1-2, the CDR3 gives the full variable domain: KAGVTQTPRYLIKTRGQQVTLSCSPISGHRSVSWYQQTPGQGLQFLFEYFSETQRNKGNFPGRFSGRQFSNSRSEMNVSTLELGDSALYLCASSPGTGRDGYTFGSGTRLTVV.

The chain uses TRBV5-5 and TRBJ1-2; D might be TRBD1 (6 bases). The CDR3 contains 11 residues. The V end was cut by 6 bases, the J end by 7 bases, with 10 bases between. CDR1 and CDR2 from the germline V gene are SGHKS and YYEKEE (reference sequence). The CDR3 DNA sequence: TGTGCCAGCACCCAGGGGACTGGCTACACCTTC. This codes for CASTQGTGYTF.

Only a few counts were recorded for this clone. V is TRBV6-5 and J is TRBJ1-1, with D perhaps TRBD1 (5 bases). Germline V lookup: CDR1 MNHEY, CDR2 SVGAGI. Trimming removed 6 bases at V and 8 bases at J, with 13 bases between. CDR3 length: 12 residues. Here the CDR3 reads CASRRYSGEAFF. In DNA, the CDR3 is TGTGCCAGCAGACGGTACTCAGGGGAAGCTTTCTTT.

This CDR3 is CASRQTGEQPQHF. The CDR3 DNA follows: TGTGCCAGTAGACAAACAGGGGAACAGCCCCAGCATTTT. This chain joins TRBV19 and TRBJ1-5; 7 positions match TRBD1. Germline lookup yields CDR1 LNHDA and CDR2 SQIVND (reference sequence). Trimming at V came to 6 bases and at J to 7 bases, leaving 6 bases not matched to a gene. The CDR3 is made up of 13 amino acids.

The chain uses TRBV21-1 and TRBJ2-7; TRBD1 is taken as the D call from the table, unchecked against the DNA. TRBV21-1 is a pseudogene. The CDR3 totals 16 residues. CDR3 residues: CASSPHNRPPLYEQYF. In nucleotides, the CDR3 is TGTGCCAGCTCCCCCCACAACCGTCCCCCTCTCTACGAGCAGTACTTC.

This chain uses TRBV6-6 with TRBJ2-1, with a weak D call TRBD2 (6 bases). The germline gives CDR1 MNHNY, CDR2 SVGAGI (reference sequence). CDR3 length: 15 residues. V lost 10 bases and J lost 2, with 18 bases in between. The CDR3 spells CATIGGVGPYNEQFF. For the CDR3, the DNA is TGTGCCACCATCGGCGGGGTGGGCCCCTACAATGAGCAGTTCTTC.

The rearrangement links TRBV19 to TRBJ2-5; a weak D match, TRBD2 (6 bases). Judging by the DNA end, TRBJ2-7 fits better; the J call may be wrong. The germline CDR1 and CDR2 sequences are LNHDA and SQIVND (reference sequence). CDR3 size: 14 residues. CDR3 protein: CASSIEGGFYEQYF. In DNA, the CDR3 is TGTGCCAGTAGTATAGAAGGAGGGTTCTACGAGCAGTACTTC.

This rearrangement joins TRBV2 to TRBJ2-1; 9 nucleotides align to TRBD2. V was clipped by 4 bases and J by 8 bases; unmatched bases: 9. Germline V CDR1 and CDR2: SNHLY, FYNNEI. There are 15 residues in the CDR3. DNA of the CDR3: TGTGCCAGCAGTGTTGTAGCGGGGGCGTGGGATGAGCAGTTCTTC. Translating gives CASSVVAGAWDEQFF.

The rearrangement links TRBV10-3 to TRBJ1-2; 8 bases map to TRBD1. The V gene end was trimmed by 2 bases and the J gene end by 4 bases; junction bases not matched to a gene: 9. The length of the CDR3 is 16 residues. The germline gives CDR1 ENHRY, CDR2 SYGVKD. The CDR3 protein is CAISEQGQGASYGYTF. DNA for the CDR3: TGTGCCATCAGTGAGCAGGGGCAGGGGGCTTCCTATGGCTACACCTTC.

The genes are TRBV2 and TRBJ2-6; TRBD1 matches 8 bases. CDR3 size: 17 residues. Looked up from germline, CDR1 is SNHLY and CDR2 is FYNNEI. The V gene end was trimmed by 4 bases and the J gene end by 0 bases; junction bases not matched to a gene: 5. The DNA for the CDR3 is TGTGCCAGCAGTGTCCGACAGGGGAACTCTGGGGCCAACGTCCTGACTTTC. It specifies CASSVRQGNSGANVLTF. Complete variable domain (other parts from reference TRBV2 and TRBJ2-6): EPEVTQTPSHQVTQMGQEVILRCVPISNHLYFYWYRQILGQKVEFLVSFYNNEISEKSEIFDDQFSVERPDGSNFTLKIRSTKLEDSAMYFCASSVRQGNSGANVLTFGAGSRLTVL.

The chain is built from TRBV27 and TRBJ1-1; D not certain. V shed 3 bases and J shed 4 bases, with 15 bases lying between them. CDR1 and CDR2 from the germline V gene are MNHEY and SMNVEV (reference sequence). The CDR3 consists of 15 residues. The CDR3 is CASSLRMRYGTEAFF. CDR3 nucleotide sequence: TGTGCCAGCAGTTTGAGGATGAGGTACGGCACTGAAGCTTTCTTT.

The chain joins TRBV11-2 to TRBJ1-6, with a weak D call TRBD1 (6 bases). Trimming removed 3 bases from V and 5 bases from J, with 11 bases in between. In germline, CDR1 is SGHAT, CDR2 FQNNGV. The CDR3 is 15 residues long. The CDR3 loop is CASSFAGANNSPLHF. In nucleotides, the CDR3 is TGTGCCAGCAGCTTTGCAGGGGCAAATAATTCACCCCTCCACTTT. The full variable domain, with the rest looked up from reference TRBV11-2 and TRBJ1-6, is EAGVAQSPRYKIIEKRQSVAFWCNPISGHATLYWYQQILGQGPKLLIQFQNNGVVDDSQLPKDRFSAERLKGVDSTLKIQPAKLEDSAVYLCASSFAGANNSPLHFGNGTRLTVT.

The rearrangement links TRBV10-1 to TRBJ1-5; D is possibly TRBD1 (6 bases). The germline V gene has CDR1 WNHNN and CDR2 SYGVQD (reference sequence). This CDR3 comprises 13 residues. The V end was cut by 4 bases, the J end by 4 bases, with 8 bases between. DNA of the CDR3: TGCGCCAGCAGTGCCCAGGGGAATCAGCCCCAGCATTTT. Translated: CASSAQGNQPQHF.